This T cell receptor beta chain was identified in a study of PD-1 blockade in mismatch repair-deficient tumors. Per the germline V gene, CDR1 is GTSNPN and CDR2 is SVGIG (reference sequence). Trimming took off 1 base at V and 8 bases at J, with 11 bases between the two ends. The CDR3 spans 13 residues. PCR or immunohistochemistry showed mismatch repair deficiency in every enrolled patient. Some clones are missing from TCRdb's copy, which holds only in-frame ones; the method was immunoSEQ multiplex PCR. The sample has about 68,000 clones; about 72% are singletons. The sample was peripheral blood, taken 2 weeks after starting pembrolizumab. This TCR was sampled from an adult with mismatch repair-deficient cancer. V usage is TRBV30 and J usage is TRBJ1-4; D gene uncertain. Written as DNA, the CDR3 is TGTGCCTGGAGTGAGCGACAAGGGGAAAAACTGTTTTTT. It encodes CAWSERQGEKLFF.